This is a list of T cell receptor beta chains from one sample in a study of control samples from healthy donors and cancer patients. Produced via immunoSEQ multiplex PCR; TCRdb's table is partial and in-frame only. The table has 95,000 to 150,000 clones, about 89% seen once; the top ten hold 7.8%. Input material: blood. These receptors originate from a woman in her late teens or twenties in good health. The CDR3 runs from the conserved cysteine through the conserved F or W. Fields, in order: D gene, J gene, clone size, V gene, CDR3 DNA, CDR3 protein. The D gene is left open where the match is weak. Only some rows state a clone size, as once, few, many or a class for expanded clones.

TRBD1	TRBJ2-5	NA	TRBV7-9	TGTGCCAGCAGCTTATCGAGACAGGGAGAGACCCAGTACTTC	CASSLSRQGETQYF
TRBD2	TRBJ2-3	NA	TRBV3-1/TRBV3-2	TGTGCCAGCAGCCAAGATATGTCTAGCGGGAGGGCCGGGTATTTT	CASSQDMSSGRAGYF
NA	TRBJ1-5	NA	TRBV2	TGTGCCAGCAGGGGTGACAATCAGCCCCAGCATTTT	CASRGDNQPQHF
NA	TRBJ2-2	NA	TRBV28	TGTGCCAGCAGTTTGGCACTAAACACCGGGGAGCTGTTTTTT	CASSLALNTGELFF
TRBD2	TRBJ2-7	NA	TRBV2	TGTGCCAGCAGTGAGGCCCCCGGGGGGGGCTACGAGCAGTACTTC	CASSEAPGGGYEQYF
NA	TRBJ1-1	NA	TRBV25-1	TGTGCCAGCAGTGATCTTAGTGAGAGGTCGCCTATTAACACTGAAGCTTTCTTT	CASSDLSERSPINTEAFF
NA	TRBJ1-1	NA	TRBV7-2	TGTGCCAGCAGCTTAGGACGGGACATAACTGAAGCTTTCTTT	CASSLGRDITEAFF
NA	TRBJ1-6	NA	TRBV10-3	TGTGCCATCAGTGGCCCGGGAGGATCACCCCTCCACTTT	CAISGPGGSPLHF
NA	TRBJ1-2	NA	TRBV7-2	TGTGCCAGCAGCTTAATGGACAGCCCAATATCAAATTATGGCTACACCTTC	CASSLMDSPISNYGYTF
NA	TRBJ1-1	NA	TRBV9	TGTGCCAGCAGCCCCACGACAGGAATGAACACTGAAGCTTTCTTT	CASSPTTGMNTEAFF
TRBD1	TRBJ2-7	once	TRBV29-1	TGCAGCGTGGGACAGGGTCCCTCCGAGCAGTACTTC	CSVGQGPSEQYF
NA	TRBJ1-2	NA	TRBV27	TGTGCCAGCAGTTTATTGGGCAGGGGTAACTATGGCTACACCTTC	CASSLLGRGNYGYTF
TRBD2	TRBJ2-3	NA	TRBV10-1	TGCGCCAGCTCCGGACTAGCGGGGGGCCCAGATACGCAGTATTTT	CASSGLAGGPDTQYF
NA	TRBJ1-2	NA	TRBV30	TGTGCATACAGGAATGGGGTTCTGGGGACGGCTGGCTACACCTTC	CAYRNGVLGTAGYTF
NA	TRBJ1-5	NA	TRBV19	TGTGCCAGTAGTATCTTGCAGGGATCTGTGGGACAGCCCCAGCATTTT	CASSILQGSVGQPQHF
NA	TRBJ2-5	NA	TRBV5-5	TGTGCCAGCAGCTTTCAAGAGACCCAGTACTTC	CASSFQETQYF
NA	TRBJ1-6	once	TRBV6-1	TGTGCCAGCAGTGGACCTCGGGGCCACAACTATAATTCACCCCTCCACTTT	CASSGPRGHNYNSPLHF
TRBD1	TRBJ2-7	NA	TRBV28	TGTGCCAGCAGGAGTTCTGGGACAGGGACGAAAGAGCAGTACTTC	CASRSSGTGTKEQYF
NA	TRBJ2-2	NA	TRBV9	TGTGCCAGCAGGTTAGATTCGAACACCGGGGAGCTGTTTTTT	CASRLDSNTGELFF
NA	TRBJ2-5	NA	TRBV4-2	TGTGCCAGCAGCCCTCCAGGGGCAGTCCAGACCCAGTACTTC	CASSPPGAVQTQYF
TRBD1	TRBJ1-3	NA	TRBV28	TGTGCCAGCAGCTTCGCTGACAGGGCGAGAAACACCATATATTTT	CASSFADRARNTIYF
NA	TRBJ1-3	NA	TRBV2	TGTGCCAGCAGTGCCGGCTCTGGAAACACCATATATTTT	CASSAGSGNTIYF
TRBD1	TRBJ1-5	NA	TRBV6-2/TRBV6-3	TGTGCCAGCAGTTACTCTTTCCCACAGGGGGGAAATCAGCCCCAGCATTTT	CASSYSFPQGGNQPQHF
TRBD1	TRBJ2-7	NA	TRBV2	TGTGCCAGCAGTCCCATCTCCGGGACAGGGTCCTACGAGCAGTACTTC	CASSPISGTGSYEQYF
NA	TRBJ1-4	NA	TRBV4-2	TGTGCCAGCAGCCAAGGGGTCGGCGGGGGGGATGAAAAACTGTTTTTT	CASSQGVGGGDEKLFF
TRBD1	TRBJ1-1	NA	TRBV27	TGTGCCAGCAGTTCACCCGGGACAGGGAACACTGAAGCTTTCTTT	CASSSPGTGNTEAFF
NA	TRBJ2-7	NA	TRBV7-9	TGTGCCAGCAGCTCAGGGGCCCATTACGAGCAGTACTTC	CASSSGAHYEQYF
NA	TRBJ2-7	NA	TRBV7-2	TGTGCCAGCAGCTTAGCGGCAGGACCCTCCTACGAGCAGTACTTC	CASSLAAGPSYEQYF